This section outlines one T cell receptor beta chain sequence together with its context. Antigen unknown. The data derive from a study of monozygotic twins with inflammatory bowel disease. Study findings and constraints: Relative to healthy twins, IBD patients had fewer clonotypes in common with others, a gap that was especially apparent with disease activity.

The CDR3 has 16 amino acids. Germline loops: CDR1 SGDLS, CDR2 YYNGEE. cDNA synthesis was performed in eight separate reactions for each sample. TCRalpha and TCRbeta cDNA went through nested PCRs of approximately 17 and 9 cycles, two in total. TCRdb reanalyzed the 5' RACE reads, giving one entry per CDR3 protein sequence and no DNA. Recorded here are over 130,000 distinct CDR3 sequences; the top ten clones represent less than 3%. The chain has TRBV9 and TRBJ2-3; the TRBD2 assignment by TCRdb is unverifiable without DNA. The sequenced sample was blood. This TCR was sampled from a human donor with ulcerative colitis or Crohn's disease, or a healthy co-twin of an affected twin (not recorded which). CDR3 residues: CASSLGSSGGSDTQYF.